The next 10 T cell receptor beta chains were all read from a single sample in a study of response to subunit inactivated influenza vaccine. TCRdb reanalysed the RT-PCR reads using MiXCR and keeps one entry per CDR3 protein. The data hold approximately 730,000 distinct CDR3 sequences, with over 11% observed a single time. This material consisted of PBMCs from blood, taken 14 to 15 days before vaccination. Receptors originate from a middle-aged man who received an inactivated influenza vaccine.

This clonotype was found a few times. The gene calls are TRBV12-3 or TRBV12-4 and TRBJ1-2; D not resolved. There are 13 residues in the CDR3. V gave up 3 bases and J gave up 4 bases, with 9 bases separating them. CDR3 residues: CASSFYEGYGYTF. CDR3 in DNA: TGTGCCAGCAGTTTTTACGAGGGCTATGGCTACACCTTC.

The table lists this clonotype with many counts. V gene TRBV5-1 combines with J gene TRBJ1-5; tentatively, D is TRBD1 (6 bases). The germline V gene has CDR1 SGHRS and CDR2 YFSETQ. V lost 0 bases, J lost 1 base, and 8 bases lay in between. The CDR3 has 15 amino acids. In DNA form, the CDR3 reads TGCGCCAGCAGCTTGGGGACAGTCAGCAATCAGCCCCAGCATTTT. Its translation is CASSLGTVSNQPQHF.

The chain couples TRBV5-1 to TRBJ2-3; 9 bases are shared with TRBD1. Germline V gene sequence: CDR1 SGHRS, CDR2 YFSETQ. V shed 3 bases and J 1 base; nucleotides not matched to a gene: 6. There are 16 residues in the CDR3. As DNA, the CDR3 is TGCGCCAGCAGCTGGGGAACAGGGGGCGGCACAGATACGCAGTATTTT. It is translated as CASSWGTGGGTDTQYF. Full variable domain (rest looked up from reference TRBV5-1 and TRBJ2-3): KAGVTQTPRYLIKTRGQQVTLSCSPISGHRSVSWYQQTPGQGLQFLFEYFSETQRNKGNFPGRFSGRQFSNSRSEMNVSTLELGDSALYLCASSWGTGGGTDTQYFGPGTRLTVL.

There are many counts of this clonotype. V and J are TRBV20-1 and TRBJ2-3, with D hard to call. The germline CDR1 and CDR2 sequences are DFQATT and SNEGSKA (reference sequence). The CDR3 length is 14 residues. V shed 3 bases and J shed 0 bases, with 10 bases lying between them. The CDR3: CSASGQSSTDTQYF. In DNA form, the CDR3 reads TGCAGTGCTAGTGGTCAGTCTAGCACAGATACGCAGTATTTT.

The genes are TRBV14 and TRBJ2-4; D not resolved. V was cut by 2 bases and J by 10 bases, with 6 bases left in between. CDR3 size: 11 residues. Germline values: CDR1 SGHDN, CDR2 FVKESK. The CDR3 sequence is CASSQRFIQYF. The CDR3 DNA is TGTGCCAGCAGCCAACGTTTTATTCAGTACTTC.

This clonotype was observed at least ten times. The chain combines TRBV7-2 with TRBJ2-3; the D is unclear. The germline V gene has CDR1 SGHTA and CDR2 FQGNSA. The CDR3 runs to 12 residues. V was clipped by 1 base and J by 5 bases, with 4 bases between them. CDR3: CASSLVRDTQYF. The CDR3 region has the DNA TGTGCCAGCAGCTTAGTGAGAGATACGCAGTATTTT.

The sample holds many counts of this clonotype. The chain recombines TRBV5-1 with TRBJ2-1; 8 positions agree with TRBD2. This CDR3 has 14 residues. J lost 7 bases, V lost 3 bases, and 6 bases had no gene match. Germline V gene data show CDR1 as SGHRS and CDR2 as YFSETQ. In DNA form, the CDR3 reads TGCGCCAGCAGCTCCGGGACTAGTTTAAATGAGCAGTTCTTC. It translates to CASSSGTSLNEQFF.

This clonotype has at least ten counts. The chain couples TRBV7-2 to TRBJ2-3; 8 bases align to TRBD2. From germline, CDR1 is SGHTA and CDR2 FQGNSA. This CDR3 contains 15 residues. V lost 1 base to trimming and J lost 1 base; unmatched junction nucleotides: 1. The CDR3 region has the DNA TGTGCCAGCAGCTTAGTTAGCGGGGGCACAGATACGCAGTATTTT. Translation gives CASSLVSGGTDTQYF. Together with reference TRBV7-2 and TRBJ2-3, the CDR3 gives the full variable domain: GAGVSQSPSNKVTEKGKDVELRCDPISGHTALYWYRQSLGQGLEFLIYFQGNSAPDKSGLPSDRFSAERTGGSVSTLTIQRTQQEDSAVYLCASSLVSGGTDTQYFGPGTRLTVL.

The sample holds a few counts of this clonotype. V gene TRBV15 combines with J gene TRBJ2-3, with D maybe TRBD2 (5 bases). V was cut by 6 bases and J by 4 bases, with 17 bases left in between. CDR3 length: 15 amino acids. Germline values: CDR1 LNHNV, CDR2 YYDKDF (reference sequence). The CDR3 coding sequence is TGTGCCACCAGTGAGGCGGGCAAGACGTCAGATACGCAGTATTTT. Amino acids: CATSEAGKTSDTQYF.

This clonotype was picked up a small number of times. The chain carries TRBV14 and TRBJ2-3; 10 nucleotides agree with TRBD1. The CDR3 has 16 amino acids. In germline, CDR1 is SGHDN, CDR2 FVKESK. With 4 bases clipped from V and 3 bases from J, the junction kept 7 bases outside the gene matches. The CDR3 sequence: CASSRFGQGVTDTQYF. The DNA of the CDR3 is TGTGCCAGCAGCCGATTTGGACAGGGGGTAACAGATACGCAGTATTTT.